These T cell receptor beta chains were read from a single sample in a study of blood T cells in healthy people across ages. One entry per CDR3 protein, called by TCRdb with MiXCR from the 5' RACE reads. Seen here are roughly 1.7 million distinct CDR3 sequences, about 35% observed once, and the top ten hold around 11%. Sequencing input: blood. The receptors come from a woman aged 30 to 39 in good health. CDR3s include the opening cysteine and the closing phenylalanine or tryptophan. Fields, in order: D gene, V gene, clone size, J gene, CDR3 DNA, CDR3 protein. The D gene is left open where the match is weak. Rows give clone size only sometimes, using once, few, many, or a class for an expanded clone.

TRBD2	TRBV9	NA	TRBJ2-5	TGTGCCAGCAGTCAATCTCCGGGGAGGGAAGAGACCCAGTACTTC	CASSQSPGREETQYF
NA	TRBV7-8	NA	TRBJ2-7	TGTGCCAGCAGCAACGGACTCGGCCCCTACGAGCAGTACTTC	CASSNGLGPYEQYF
NA	TRBV7-9	few	TRBJ2-1	TGTGCCAGCAGCCCCCAAGGGGAGGAGCAGTTCTTC	CASSPQGEEQFF
TRBD1	TRBV28	NA	TRBJ1-2	TGTGCCAGCAGTTTATCCGGGACAGGATTCTATGGCTACACCTTC	CASSLSGTGFYGYTF
NA	TRBV4-1	many	TRBJ1-2	TGCGCCAGCAGCCTGATCGCGCAGGGAGTGCATGGCTACACCTTC	CASSLIAQGVHGYTF
TRBD2	TRBV2	NA	TRBJ2-5	TGTGCCAGCAGTGTGGCTAGCGGGTACCAAGAGACCCAGTACTTC	CASSVASGYQETQYF
NA	TRBV12-3/TRBV12-4	NA	TRBJ2-3	TGTGCCAGCAGTTCGGGAGGCAGGGGGAGCACAGATATGCAGTATTTT	CASSSGGRGSTDMQYF
NA	TRBV20-1	few	TRBJ1-2	TGCAGTGCTAGAGATCAACTGGCAGGAAGCTATGGCTACACCTTC	CSARDQLAGSYGYTF
NA	TRBV9	NA	TRBJ2-4	TGTGCCAGCAGCGGCGCTAACGGACTGACAAACATTCAGTACTTC	CASSGANGLTNIQYF
NA	TRBV29-1	NA	TRBJ1-2	TGCAACGCCCCTACACCAAGCAGAGCTTATGGCTACACCTTC	CNAPTPSRAYGYTF
NA	TRBV7-9	many	TRBJ2-7	TGTGCCAGCAGCCCCGGGACCGACGAGCAGTACTTC	CASSPGTDEQYF
TRBD1	TRBV20-1	NA	TRBJ1-1	TGCAGTGCTTCGACAGGGAGCACTGAAGCTTTCTTT	CSASTGSTEAFF
NA	TRBV25-1	NA	TRBJ1-2	TGTGCCAGCAGTGAGTACAGGGAGCCCTATGGCTACACCTTC	CASSEYREPYGYTF
NA	TRBV7-6	once	TRBJ2-5	TGTGCCAGCAGCTACGTTTTGGGTGGGACCCAGTACTTC	CASSYVLGGTQYF
NA	TRBV10-3	NA	TRBJ2-1	TGTGCCATCAGTGATCCCGGGACCTTCAATGAGCAGTTCTTC	CAISDPGTFNEQFF
TRBD2	TRBV5-6	NA	TRBJ2-7	TGTGCCAGCAGCTTGGCGGGACTACTTTACGGGCAGTACTTC	CASSLAGLLYGQYF
NA	TRBV5-1	NA	TRBJ1-2	TGCGCCAGCAGCTTGGTCAAAAGCTTCTGGCCTCGACAAATTTACTATGGCTACACCTTC	CASSLVKSFWPRQIYYGYTF
NA	TRBV24-1	few	TRBJ2-5	TGTGCCACCAAATATTGTGGATATCAAGAGACCCAGTACTTC	CATKYCGYQETQYF
NA	TRBV29-1	NA	TRBJ2-1	TGCAGCGTGGAGGACCTAAGCTCCTACAATGAGCAGTTCTTC	CSVEDLSSYNEQFF
TRBD1	TRBV12-3/TRBV12-4	NA	TRBJ2-1	TGTGCCAGTACCCAGGACAGGGGCGGCTTAACGTACAATGAGCAGTTCTTC	CASTQDRGGLTYNEQFF
TRBD2	TRBV7-9	NA	TRBJ2-1	TGTGCCAGCTGGCCGGAGCGCGGAGGGAGGGCCGACAATGAGCAGTTCTTC	CASWPERGGRADNEQFF
TRBD2	TRBV4-1	NA	TRBJ2-3	TGCGCCAGCAGCCCGAACTCCTGGACTAGCGATAGCACAGATACGCAGTATTTT	CASSPNSWTSDSTDTQYF
TRBD2	TRBV7-8	NA	TRBJ2-3	TGTGCCAGCAGCCCCGAACGGAGCGGGAGTGGAGATACGCAGTATTTT	CASSPERSGSGDTQYF
NA	TRBV27	NA	TRBJ2-3	TGTGCCAGCAGGGCCCCCTCGGAGCGTCTCACAGATACGCAGTATTTT	CASRAPSERLTDTQYF
NA	TRBV20-1	NA	TRBJ2-7	TGCAGTGCTAGAGATTTGTCCAATTACGAGCAGTACTTC	CSARDLSNYEQYF
TRBD1	TRBV28	NA	TRBJ1-2	TGTGCCAGCAGCTCTATAGGAGAACCGGGACAGGGTTTTGGCTACACCTTC	CASSSIGEPGQGFGYTF
NA	TRBV4-1	NA	TRBJ2-4	TGCGCCAGCAGCCTATGGGTCAGGGTTGAGCAGTACTTC	CASSLWVRVEQYF
NA	TRBV7-8	few	TRBJ2-7	TGTGCCAGTAGCACCTCCGGACAGGGAGGGTCCCACGAGCAGTACTTC	CASSTSGQGGSHEQYF
NA	TRBV7-3	NA	TRBJ2-7	TGTGCCAGCAGTCTAGCGAGATGGACCTACGAGCAGTACTTC	CASSLARWTYEQYF
NA	TRBV9	many	TRBJ2-5	TGTGCCAGCAGCGTAGACTCTGCCCAAGAGACCCAGTACTTC	CASSVDSAQETQYF
NA	TRBV20-1	few	TRBJ2-3	TGCAGTGCTAGTCACGGGACCCCGAACACAGATACGCAGTATTTT	CSASHGTPNTDTQYF
TRBD1	TRBV4-1	few	TRBJ2-5	TGCGCCAGCAGCCACCACCCGACAGGGGGACAAGAGACCCAGTACTTC	CASSHHPTGGQETQYF
NA	TRBV29-1	many	TRBJ2-7	TGCAGCGTTGTTTCCTCTTTCTCCTACGAGCAGTACTTC	CSVVSSFSYEQYF
TRBD1	TRBV4-1	few	TRBJ2-7	TGCGCCAGCAGCCAAGCACCCGGGACAGGGTTGAACGAGCAGTACTTC	CASSQAPGTGLNEQYF
TRBD1	TRBV3-1	NA	TRBJ2-2	TGTGCCACCTCTAAGGGGGACAGGGTATCGAACACCGGGGAGCTGTTTTTT	CATSKGDRVSNTGELFF
NA	TRBV5-1	NA	TRBJ2-3	TGCGCCAGCAGTCCCAGCATGGGGGCCACAGATACGCAGTATTTT	CASSPSMGATDTQYF
TRBD2	TRBV7-9	NA	TRBJ2-3	TGTGCCAGCAGTGGGGGACTAGCGGACCCTAGCACAGATACGCAGTATTTT	CASSGGLADPSTDTQYF
TRBD2	TRBV4-1	few	TRBJ2-7	TGCGCCAGCAGCCAATACCCGACAAGGGAGGGACTAGCGGCCTTCTACGAGCAGTACTTC	CASSQYPTREGLAAFYEQYF
NA	TRBV15	NA	TRBJ2-1	TGTGCCACGGGGGGCGGCCCCTCCTACAATGAGCAGTTCTTC	CATGGGPSYNEQFF
TRBD2	TRBV20-1	NA	TRBJ2-5	TGCAGTGGCTTTCCCACTGACGGGACTAGCGGGAGGGGCACACAAGAGACCCAGTACTTC	CSGFPTDGTSGRGTQETQYF
TRBD1	TRBV20-1	NA	TRBJ1-4	TGCAGTGCTAGACCATCGGGACAGGGAGGAAAACGGTTTTTT	CSARPSGQGGKRFF
TRBD2	TRBV3-1	NA	TRBJ2-1	TGTGCCAGCAGCCAAAAAGGACTAGCGGGGGAGCAGTTCTTC	CASSQKGLAGEQFF
TRBD2	TRBV20-1	NA	TRBJ2-3	TGCAGTGCTACGGGACTAGCGGGGGTTAACACAGATACGCAGTATTTT	CSATGLAGVNTDTQYF
NA	TRBV20-1	NA	TRBJ2-7	TGCAGTGCTAGTATTCGGGGTAGCGGTAGCTATTCCTACGAGCAGTACTTC	CSASIRGSGSYSYEQYF
TRBD2	TRBV5-8	NA	TRBJ2-3	TGTGCCAGCAGCCCAGGGACTATCCGGTTCACAGATACGCAGTATTTT	CASSPGTIRFTDTQYF
TRBD2	TRBV6-2/TRBV6-3	NA	TRBJ2-1	TGTGCCAGCAGGGCCGGACTAGCTGGGAATGAGCAGTTCTTC	CASRAGLAGNEQFF
NA	TRBV20-1	NA	TRBJ1-1	TGCAGTGCTGAATACAGGAACACTGAAGCTTTCTTT	CSAEYRNTEAFF
NA	TRBV7-9	NA	TRBJ2-2	TGTGCCAGCGGCTTAGACGTCCAGGGTAGGACCGGGGAGCTGTTTTTT	CASGLDVQGRTGELFF
NA	TRBV5-1	NA	TRBJ1-5	TGCGCCAGCAGCCGGGACATCGATCAGCCCCAGCATTTT	CASSRDIDQPQHF
NA	TRBV5-1	few	TRBJ2-7	TGCGCCAGCAGCTGGCTACCGGGCCTAGCCTACGAGCAGTACTTC	CASSWLPGLAYEQYF
NA	TRBV18	NA	TRBJ2-5	TGTGCCAGCTCACCACTCCCATCATCCCAAGAGACCCAGTACTTC	CASSPLPSSQETQYF
NA	TRBV4-1	NA	TRBJ2-7	TGCGCCGGCAGCCAATTTCCTTTCCGGGACCGCACTCGCCACGAGCAGTACTTC	CAGSQFPFRDRTRHEQYF
TRBD2	TRBV5-4	NA	TRBJ2-7	TGTGCCAGCAGCTTCGCTAGCGGGGTAACATACGAGCAGTACTTC	CASSFASGVTYEQYF
TRBD1	TRBV7-2	few	TRBJ1-5	TGTGCCAGCAGCTTGCGCCGGGACAGGGGGCCAGCAGTCTGGGGGCCCCAGCATTTT	CASSLRRDRGPAVWGPQHF
NA	TRBV3-1	NA	TRBJ2-1	TGTGCCAGCAACCCCCCCCCTGGGCGGGGATTGTACAATGAGCAGTTCTTC	CASNPPPGRGLYNEQFF